The T cell receptor beta chain under discussion was sequenced for a study of blood T cells in healthy people across ages. For the second PCR, which ran for about 7 to 12 cycles, a sample-barcoded 5' primer and a J-beta primer mix were used. TCRdb ran MiXCR on the 5' RACE reads and lists one entry per CDR3 protein. The table shows about 680,000 distinct CDR3 sequences, with roughly 49% occurring only once. Germline V gene lookup returns CDR1 SNHLY and CDR2 FYNNEI. Trimming shortened V by 4 bases and J by 1 base, and 10 bases separated the two germline ends. CDR3 length: 14 amino acids. Findings and limits, study-wide: Age advanced and TCR beta diversity per million T cells fell, roughly linearly.

Note on this clonotype: Its specificity is unknown.

The chain recombines TRBV2 with TRBJ2-5, with a weak D call TRBD1 (6 bases). This receptor was obtained from a woman aged 60 to 75 in good health. Sample: blood. This CDR3 is CASSGGRGQETQYF. The CDR3 DNA sequence: TGTGCCAGCAGTGGAGGCAGGGGCCAAGAGACCCAGTACTTC. Filled out from reference TRBV2 and TRBJ2-5, the complete variable domain reads EPEVTQTPSHQVTQMGQEVILRCVPISNHLYFYWYRQILGQKVEFLVSFYNNEISEKSEIFDDQFSVERPDGSNFTLKIRSTKLEDSAMYFCASSGGRGQETQYFGPGTRLLVL.